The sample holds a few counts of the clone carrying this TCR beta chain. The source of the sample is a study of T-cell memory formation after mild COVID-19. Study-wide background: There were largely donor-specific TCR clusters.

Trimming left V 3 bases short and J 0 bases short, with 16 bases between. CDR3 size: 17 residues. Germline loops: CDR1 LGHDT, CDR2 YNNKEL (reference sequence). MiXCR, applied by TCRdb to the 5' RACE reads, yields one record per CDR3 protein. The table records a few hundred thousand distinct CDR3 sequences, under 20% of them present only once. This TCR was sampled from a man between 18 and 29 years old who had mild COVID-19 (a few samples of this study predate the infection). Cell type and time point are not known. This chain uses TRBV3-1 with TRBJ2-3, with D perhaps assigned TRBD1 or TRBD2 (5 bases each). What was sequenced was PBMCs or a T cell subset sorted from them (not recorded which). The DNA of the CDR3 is TGTGCCAGCAGCCACCCCGAGGGGCGGACTAGCACAGATACGCAGTATTTT. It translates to CASSHPEGRTSTDTQYF.